Detailed here is one T cell receptor (beta chain). Its antigen is currently unknown. These data originate in a study of shared clonotypes between healthy human individuals. Across the whole study: Researchers drew samples from a couple of women and a few men aged 18 to 49.

Sequencing was performed with immunoSEQ multiplex PCR; in TCRdb, only in-frame clones are kept and a portion is missing. The sample yields about a million clones, roughly 80% seen once. General study points: Generation probability values for non-shared clonotypes were lower than those for clonotypes shared by all four donors.

Sequencing was done on a sample of memory CD4+ T cells from PBMCs. The sample's subset: CD45RA-negative fraction. The sequence was collected from a man aged 18 to 35 in good health. Some clones in this sample may be carry-over from other donors' samples.

The chain's CDR3 is CASSQGGLLLRTQYF. The CDR3 DNA is TGTGCCAGCAGCCAGGGGGGGCTACTCCTCCGAACCCAGTACTTC. This chain connects TRBV6-1 to TRBJ2-5, with D perhaps being TRBD1 or TRBD2 (7 bases each). This CDR3 region has 15 residues. V was shortened by 6 bases and J by 8 bases, with 22 bases between the two germline ends. CDR1 and CDR2 (germline): MNHNS, SASEGT.